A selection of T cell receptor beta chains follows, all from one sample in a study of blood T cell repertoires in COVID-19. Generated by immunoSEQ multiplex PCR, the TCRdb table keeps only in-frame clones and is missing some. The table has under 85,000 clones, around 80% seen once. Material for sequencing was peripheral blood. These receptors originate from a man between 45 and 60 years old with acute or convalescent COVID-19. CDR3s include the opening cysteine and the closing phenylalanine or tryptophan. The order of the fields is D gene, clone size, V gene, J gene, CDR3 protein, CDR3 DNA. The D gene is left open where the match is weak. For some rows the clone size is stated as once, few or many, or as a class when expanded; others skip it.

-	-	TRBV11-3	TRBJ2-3	CASSLSGQTGTDTQYF	TGTGCCAGCAGCTTAAGTGGGCAGACAGGCACAGATACGCAGTATTTT
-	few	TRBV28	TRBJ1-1	CASSPTPNTEAFF	TGTGCCAGCAGTCCCACACCGAACACTGAAGCTTTCTTT
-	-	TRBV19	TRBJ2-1	CASSIGVFRTQKYNEQFF	TGTGCCAGTAGTATTGGGGTGTTTAGGACTCAGAAATACAATGAGCAGTTCTTC
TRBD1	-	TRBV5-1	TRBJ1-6	CASSSRDRDSPLHF	TGCGCCAGCAGCTCCCGGGACAGGGATTCACCCCTCCACTTT
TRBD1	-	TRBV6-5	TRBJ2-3	CASSYSPTGYADTQYF	TGTGCCAGCAGTTACTCACCGACAGGGTATGCAGATACGCAGTATTTT
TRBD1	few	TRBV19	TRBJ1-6	CASSGTPTGGLNSPLHF	TGTGCCAGTAGCGGAACCCCAACAGGGGGCCTAAATTCACCCCTCCACTTT
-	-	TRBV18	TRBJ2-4	CASSLTGAKNIQYF	TGTGCCAGCTCATTAACAGGAGCCAAAAACATTCAGTACTTC
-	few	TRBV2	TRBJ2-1	CASSESQYNEQFF	TGTGCCAGCAGTGAAAGTCAGTACAATGAGCAGTTCTTC
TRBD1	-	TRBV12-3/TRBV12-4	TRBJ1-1	CASSLTGRTEAFF	TGTGCCAGCTCGTTGACAGGGCGAACTGAAGCTTTCTTT
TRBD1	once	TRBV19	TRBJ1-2	CASFLTGGNPYGYTF	TGTGCCAGTTTCCTGACAGGGGGTAATCCCTATGGCTACACCTTC
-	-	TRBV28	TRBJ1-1	CASSIGGELGEAFF	TGTGCCAGCAGTATCGGCGGGGAATTGGGTGAAGCTTTCTTT
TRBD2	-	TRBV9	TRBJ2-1	CASSPPGLAGGTQFF	TGTGCCAGCAGCCCACCGGGACTAGCGGGAGGAACACAATTCTTC
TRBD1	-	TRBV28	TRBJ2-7	CASSPSSTGDLEQYF	TGTGCCAGCAGTCCATCCTCGACAGGGGACCTCGAGCAGTACTTC
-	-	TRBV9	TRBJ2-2	CASSVVGVGELFF	TGTGCCAGCAGCGTAGTAGGGGTCGGGGAGCTGTTTTTT
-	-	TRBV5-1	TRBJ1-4	CASSLDRTAGEKLFF	TGCGCCAGCAGCTTGGACCGGACAGCGGGAGAAAAACTGTTTTTT
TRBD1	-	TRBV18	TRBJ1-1	CASSPFTGGLTTEAFF	TGTGCCAGCTCACCTTTTACAGGGGGCCTGACCACTGAAGCTTTCTTT
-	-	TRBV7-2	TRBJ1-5	CASSLGGGNQPQHF	TGTGCCAGCAGCTTAGGGGGGGGAAATCAGCCCCAGCATTTT
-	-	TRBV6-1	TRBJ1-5	CASTPGSGNQPQHF	TGTGCCAGCACCCCAGGGTCGGGCAATCAGCCCCAGCATTTT
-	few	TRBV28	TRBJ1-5	CASSLEGTISNQPQHF	TGTGCCAGCAGTTTAGAGGGTACTATTAGCAATCAGCCCCAGCATTTT
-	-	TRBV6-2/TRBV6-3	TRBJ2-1	CASSLTGYVGGGYNEQFF	TGTGCCAGCAGTTTAACAGGGTACGTGGGTGGGGGCTACAATGAGCAGTTCTTC
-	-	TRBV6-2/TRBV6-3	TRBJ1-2	CASSTRTGNYGYTF	TGTGCCAGCAGTACCCGGACGGGGAACTATGGCTACACCTTC
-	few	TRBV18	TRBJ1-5	CASSPDGRQSGTQHF	TGTGCCAGCTCACCGGATGGCAGACAATCAGGAACCCAGCATTTT
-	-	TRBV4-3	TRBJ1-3	CASSQDRSSGNTIYF	TGCGCCAGCAGCCAAGATCGCAGCTCTGGAAACACCATATATTTT
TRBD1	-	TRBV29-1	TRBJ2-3	CSAQSTGDLITDTQYF	TGCAGCGCGCAGTCGACAGGGGACCTAATCACAGATACGCAGTATTTT
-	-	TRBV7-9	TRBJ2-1	CASSPPVGGNEQFF	TGTGCCAGCAGCCCCCCCGTCGGGGGCAATGAGCAGTTCTTC
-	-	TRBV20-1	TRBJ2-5	CSARDLETQYF	TGCAGTGCTAGAGATCTCGAGACCCAGTACTTC
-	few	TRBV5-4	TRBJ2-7	CASSFNSYEQYF	TGTGCCAGCAGCTTTAACTCCTACGAGCAGTACTTC
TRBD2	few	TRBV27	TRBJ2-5	CASSLGGSGLDETQYF	TGTGCCAGCAGTTTGGGAGGGAGCGGGCTAGATGAGACCCAGTACTTC
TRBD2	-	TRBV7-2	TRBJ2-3	CASSSPGLARDTQYF	TGTGCCAGCAGCTCACCGGGACTAGCGAGGGATACGCAGTATTTT
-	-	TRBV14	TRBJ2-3	CASSLDRGTDTQYF	TGTGCCAGCAGCCTCGACAGAGGCACAGATACGCAGTATTTT
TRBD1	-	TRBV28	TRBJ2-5	CASRLTGGQETQYF	TGTGCCAGCAGGCTGACAGGGGGCCAAGAGACCCAGTACTTC
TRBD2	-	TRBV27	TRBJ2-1	CASSAATSVSYNEQFF	TGTGCCAGCAGTGCCGCGACTAGCGTATCCTACAATGAGCAGTTCTTC
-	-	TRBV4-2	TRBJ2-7	CASSQICTVSYEQYF	TGTGCCAGCAGCCAGATTTGTACGGTCTCCTACGAGCAGTACTTC
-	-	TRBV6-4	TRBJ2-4	CASSDIGARGNIQYF	TGTGCCAGCAGTGACATAGGGGCGCGGGGAAACATTCAGTACTTC
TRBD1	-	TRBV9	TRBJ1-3	CASSMGTGANTIYF	TGTGCCAGCAGCATGGGGACAGGGGCTAACACCATATATTTT
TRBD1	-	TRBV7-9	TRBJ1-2	CASSDHRGPRGYTF	TGTGCCAGCAGCGACCACAGGGGGCCCCGGGGCTACACCTTC
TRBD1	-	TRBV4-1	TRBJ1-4	CASSRLGQGGKLFF	TGCGCCAGCAGCCGACTCGGACAGGGCGGAAAACTGTTTTTT
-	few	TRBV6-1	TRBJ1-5	CASSEEGRANQPQHF	TGTGCCAGCAGTGAAGAAGGCAGGGCGAATCAGCCCCAGCATTTT
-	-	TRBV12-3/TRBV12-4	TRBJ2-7	CASRKDTHYEQYF	TGTGCCAGCAGGAAGGACACCCACTACGAGCAGTACTTC
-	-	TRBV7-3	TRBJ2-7	CASSRMRGNEQYF	TGTGCCAGCAGCCGGATGAGGGGGAACGAGCAGTACTTC
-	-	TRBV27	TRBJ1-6	CASSLRETSNSPLHF	TGTGCCAGCAGTTTACGGGAAACTTCGAATTCACCCCTCCACTTT
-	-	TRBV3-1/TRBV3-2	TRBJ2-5	CASSQARAGVGETQYF	TGTGCCAGCAGCCAAGCAAGGGCAGGGGTAGGAGAGACCCAGTACTTC
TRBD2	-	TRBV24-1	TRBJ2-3	CATSERRRGGTDTQYF	TGTGCCACCAGTGAACGACGACGGGGGGGCACAGATACGCAGTATTTT
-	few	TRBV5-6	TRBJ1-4	CASSLYRGEEKLFF	TGTGCCAGCAGCTTGTATCGGGGGGAGGAAAAACTGTTTTTT
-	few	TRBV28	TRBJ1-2	CASLMGGHRGYTF	TGTGCCAGCCTAATGGGGGGGCACCGAGGCTACACCTTC
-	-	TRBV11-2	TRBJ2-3	CASSLGVFTDTQYF	TGTGCCAGCAGCTTAGGAGTTTTCACAGATACGCAGTATTTT
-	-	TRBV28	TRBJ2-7	CASSLGPTSYEQYF	TGTGCCAGCAGTTTAGGGCCTACCTCCTACGAGCAGTACTTC
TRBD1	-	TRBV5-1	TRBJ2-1	CASSDRTGGYNEQFF	TGCGCCAGCAGCGACCGGACAGGGGGCTACAATGAGCAGTTCTTC
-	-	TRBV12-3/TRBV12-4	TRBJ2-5	CASKTDSEETQYF	TGTGCCAGCAAGACTGACAGCGAAGAGACCCAGTACTTC
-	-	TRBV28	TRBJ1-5	CASSLGQGYQPQHF	TGTGCCAGCAGTTTGGGTCAGGGCTATCAGCCCCAGCATTTT
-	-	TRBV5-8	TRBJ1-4	CASSRDNNEKLFF	TGTGCCAGCAGCCGGGACAATAATGAAAAACTGTTTTTT
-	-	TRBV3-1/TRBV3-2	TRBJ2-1	CASSQDRGGPYNEQFF	TGTGCCAGCAGCCAAGATAGGGGGGGCCCCTACAATGAGCAGTTCTTC
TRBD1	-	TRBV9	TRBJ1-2	CASSVHRDRVVGNYGYTF	TGTGCCAGCAGCGTACACCGGGACAGGGTTGTAGGTAACTATGGCTACACCTTC
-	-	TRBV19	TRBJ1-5	CASTPRGIQPQHF	TGTGCCAGTACCCCCCGAGGGATTCAGCCCCAGCATTTT
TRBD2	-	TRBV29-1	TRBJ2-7	CSVTGPGGFEQYF	TGCAGCGTCACAGGCCCCGGGGGGTTCGAGCAGTACTTC
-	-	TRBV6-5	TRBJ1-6	CASSRGGTYNSPLHF	TGTGCCAGCAGCCGGGGGGGCACCTATAATTCACCCCTCCACTTT
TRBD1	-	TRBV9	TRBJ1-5	CASSVAVGGVDGNQPQHF	TGTGCCAGCAGCGTAGCCGTAGGGGGCGTAGATGGCAATCAGCCCCAGCATTTT
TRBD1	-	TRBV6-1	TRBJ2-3	CASSEGTGGRLDTQYF	TGTGCCAGCAGTGAGGGGACAGGGGGCCGCTTGGATACGCAGTATTTT
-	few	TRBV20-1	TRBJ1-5	CSASLVPAQHF	TGCAGTGCTAGTCTGGTCCCGGCCCAGCATTTT